The 14 T cell receptor beta chains below all came from one sample that was sequenced in a study of blood T cell repertoires in COVID-19. Libraries were prepared by immunoSEQ multiplex PCR; TCRdb keeps only in-frame clonotypes and omits some of them. The data show 90,000 to 120,000 clones, over 75% seen once. The specimen was peripheral blood. The receptors originated from a woman aged 65 to 85 with acute or convalescent COVID-19.

The V and J genes are TRBV6-6 and TRBJ1-1, with a tentative D call TRBD1 (6 bases). Germline CDR1 reads MNHNY; CDR2 reads SVGAGI (reference sequence). V shed 7 bases and J shed 3 bases, with 18 bases lying between them. CDR3 length: 15 residues. The CDR3: CASTNRGKLYTEAFF. The CDR3 region has the DNA TGTGCCAGCACTAATAGGGGGAAACTATACACTGAAGCTTTCTTT.

This sequence joins TRBV30 and TRBJ2-1, with 8 positions matching TRBD2. The CDR3 length is 15 residues. With V trimmed by 1 base and J by 8 bases, 10 bases remained unmatched. From germline, CDR1 is GTSNPN and CDR2 SVGIG (reference sequence). CDR3 protein: CAWSAPPGLVDEQFF. DNA for the CDR3: TGTGCCTGGAGTGCTCCCCCGGGACTAGTGGATGAGCAGTTCTTC.

The chain combines TRBV10-3 with TRBJ2-2, with 9 nucleotides matching TRBD1. Germline V gene data show CDR1 as ENHRY and CDR2 as SYGVKD. This CDR3 spans 16 amino acids. With V trimmed by 6 bases and J by 6 bases, 11 bases remained unmatched. This CDR3 is CAISGTGLNLAGELFF. The CDR3 nucleotides read TGTGCCATCAGCGGGACAGGGCTAAATCTAGCCGGGGAGCTGTTTTTT.

This sequence joins TRBV11-2 and TRBJ2-1; unclear D gene. This CDR3 is 15 amino acids long. Trimming stripped 4 bases from V and 7 bases from J, with 17 bases between. Germline V CDR1 and CDR2: SGHAT, FQNNGV. The CDR3, as DNA: TGTGCCAGCAGCTCCCCGACTGTGGGTGGGAATGAGCAGTTCTTC. Amino acids: CASSSPTVGGNEQFF.

The chain uses TRBV28 and TRBJ2-3; TRBD2 matches at 13 bases. Germline CDR1 is MDHEN and CDR2 is SYDVKM. The junction had 5 bases not matched to a gene; V was cut back by 8 bases and J by 6 bases. The CDR3 contains 14 residues. The CDR3 DNA follows: TGTGCCAGCCGGACTAGCGGGAGTTGGGATACGCAGTATTTT. Translation gives CASRTSGSWDTQYF. The complete variable domain, with remaining parts taken from reference TRBV28 and TRBJ2-3, reads DVKVTQSSRYLVKRTGEKVFLECVQDMDHENMFWYRQDPGLGLRLIYFSYDVKMKEKGDIPEGYSVSREKKERFSLILESASTNQTSMYLCASRTSGSWDTQYFGPGTRLTVL.

This sequence joins TRBV6-5 and TRBJ1-5, with 9 nucleotides matching TRBD1. The J segment lost 7 bases and the V segment lost 7 bases, leaving 5 bases of the junction unmatched. CDR1 and CDR2 (germline): MNHEY, SVGAGI. This CDR3 spans 13 amino acids. CDR3 DNA: TGTGCCAGCATGGGACAGGGAGCCCAGCCCCAGCATTTT. Amino acids: CASMGQGAQPQHF.

This clone has a single count. The J gene is TRBJ2-1, the V gene TRBV7-3; 11 bases are shared with TRBD1. The CDR3 runs to 14 residues. With 5 bases clipped from V and 9 bases from J, the junction kept 6 bases outside the gene matches. Germline loops: CDR1 SGHTA, CDR2 FQGTGA. The CDR3 region has the DNA TGTGCCAGCAGCCTCGGGACAGGGGGAACTGAGCAGTTCTTC. Its protein is CASSLGTGGTEQFF.

Comment on this clone: The same CDR3 can be traced to other DNA sequences in this sample. The gene calls are TRBV7-8 and TRBJ1-4, with 11 bases aligning to TRBD1. The CDR3 totals 14 residues. J was trimmed by 6 bases and V by 6 bases; bases with no gene match: 3. The germline gives CDR1 SGHVS, CDR2 FQNEAQ. Written as DNA, the CDR3 is TGTGCCAGCAGTCTGGACAGGGGGCATGAAAAACTGTTTTTT. Translating gives CASSLDRGHEKLFF. The full variable domain, in which reference TRBV7-8 and TRBJ1-4 provide the parts outside the CDR3, is GAGVSQSPRYKVAKRGQDVALRCDPISGHVSLFWYQQALGQGPEFLTYFQNEAQLDKSGLPSDRFFAERPEGSVSTLKIQRTQQEDSAVYLCASSLDRGHEKLFFGSGTQLSVL.

In this sample, this clone turned up once. The chain recombines TRBV6-5 with TRBJ2-1; the D gene is possibly TRBD2 (6 bases). From germline, CDR1 is MNHEY and CDR2 SVGAGI. This CDR3 has 14 amino acids. Trimming left V 6 bases short and J 7 bases short, with 16 bases between. CDR3 DNA sequence: TGTGCCAGCAGCCCCGGGACTTACCCTAATGAGCAGTTCTTC. Residues: CASSPGTYPNEQFF.

At least ten counts were recorded for this clone. In DNA, the CDR3 is TGTGCCAGCAGGGACAGGGTCCACGAGCAGTACTTC. This sequence encodes CASRDRVHEQYF. V and J are TRBV28 and TRBJ2-7; TRBD1 matches 8 bases. There are 12 residues in the CDR3. V gave up 6 bases and J gave up 5 bases; unmatched junction bases: 3. Germline V CDR1 and CDR2: MDHEN, SYDVKM.

The chain has TRBV29-1 and TRBJ2-5; 9 bases agree with TRBD1. CDR3 length equals 13 residues. Per germline, CDR1 SQVTM and CDR2 ANQGSEA. CDR3 sequence reads: CSATQGAGETQYF. The CDR3, as DNA: TGCAGTGCAACACAGGGGGCAGGAGAGACCCAGTACTTC.

The gene calls are TRBV10-3 and TRBJ2-7; the match to TRBD2 covers 13 bases. V trimming: 4 bases; J trimming: 3 bases; junction bases outside the gene matches: 6. This CDR3 spans 16 amino acids. CDR1 is ENHRY, CDR2 SYGVKD, per germline. CDR3 sequence reads: CAISGGLAGAIYEQYF. The CDR3 DNA sequence: TGTGCCATCAGTGGAGGACTAGCGGGAGCGATCTACGAGCAGTACTTC.

The chain couples TRBV18 to TRBJ1-1; D is perhaps TRBD1 (5 bases). The germline V gene has CDR1 KGHSH and CDR2 LQKENI. V lost 2 bases, J lost 1 base, and 8 bases lay in between. The CDR3 contains 14 residues. CDR3 coding DNA: TGTGCCAGCTCACCAAGTACAGGGAACACTGAAGCTTTCTTT. Protein product: CASSPSTGNTEAFF.

This clone has more than one count but fewer than ten. The chain employs TRBV6-5 and TRBJ1-1; a possible D gene is TRBD1 (5 bases). This CDR3 has 13 amino acids. Trimming shortened V by 10 bases and J by 1 base, and 13 bases separated the two germline ends. The germline CDR1 and CDR2 sequences are MNHEY and SVGAGI. The CDR3 nucleotides are TGTGCCACCGGGGCGGGGTGGAACACTGAAGCTTTCTTT. The encoded protein is CATGAGWNTEAFF.